The TCR beta chain described here comes from a study of CD8 T cells in ankylosing spondylitis. A word on this clonotype: Just one base apart from a much larger clone, this may be a read error. This is likely a read error, given that the CDR3 carries no conserved phenylalanine or tryptophan at its end.

By quantitative 5'-RACE with molecular barcodes, the TCR beta libraries were made. TCRdb re-called the 5' RACE reads through MiXCR, storing one row per CDR3 protein. The repertoire holds just under 95,000 distinct CDR3 sequences, with about 9% as singletons. The germline CDR1 and CDR2 sequences are SGDLS and YYNGEE. V lost 6 bases, J lost 7 bases, and 5 bases lay in between. The CDR3 spans 10 residues. Sequencing was done on a sample of blood, either unsorted or a sorted T cell fraction (not recorded which). This chain uses TRBV9 with TRBJ2-1; D is undetermined. The clonotype originates from a male donor with ankylosing spondylitis or in good health (not recorded which). The chain's CDR3 is CASNKNEQFI. For the CDR3, the DNA is TGTGCCAGCAATAAGAATGAGCAGTTCATC.